This is a list of T cell receptor beta chains from one sample in a study of cytomegalovirus exposure and HLA in healthy donors. The table came from immunoSEQ multiplex PCR; TCRdb's copy has only in-frame clones and leaves some out. Among 13,000 to 15,000 clones, around 60% were seen once, and the ten largest hold roughly 15%. Sequenced sample: PBMCs. The origin of the receptors is a woman between 50 and 59 years old in good health and CMV-seropositive. The CDR3 runs from the conserved cysteine through the conserved F or W. D genes are given only for firm matches. Only part of the rows carry a size: once, few, many, or a class if the clone is expanded.

j_gene: TRBJ1-5
abundance: .
v_gene: TRBV6-5
d_gene: .
CDR3aa: CASSKRGGQPQHF
CDR3nt: TGTGCCAGCTCCAAAAGAGGAGGACAGCCCCAGCATTTT

j_gene: TRBJ1-1
abundance: few
v_gene: TRBV6-1
d_gene: .
CDR3aa: CASRESGMNTEAFF
CDR3nt: TGTGCCAGTAGGGAGTCAGGCATGAACACTGAAGCTTTCTTT

j_gene: TRBJ1-1
abundance: .
v_gene: TRBV29-1
d_gene: .
CDR3aa: CSVADTPGDDSEAFF
CDR3nt: TGCAGCGTCGCCGATACGCCAGGGGACGACAGTGAAGCTTTCTTT

j_gene: TRBJ1-5
abundance: few
v_gene: TRBV6-5
d_gene: TRBD1
CDR3aa: CASRTSGTAGQPQHF
CDR3nt: TGTGCCAGCAGAACTTCGGGGACAGCTGGTCAGCCCCAGCATTTT

j_gene: TRBJ1-1
abundance: .
v_gene: TRBV4-2
d_gene: .
CDR3aa: CASSQGIDRKGGAFF
CDR3nt: TGTGCCAGCAGCCAAGGAATCGACAGGAAGGGTGGAGCTTTCTTT

j_gene: TRBJ1-5
abundance: .
v_gene: TRBV29-1
d_gene: TRBD1
CDR3aa: CSVGTGGQPQHF
CDR3nt: TGCAGCGTTGGGACAGGGGGTCAGCCCCAGCATTTT

j_gene: TRBJ2-7
abundance: once
v_gene: TRBV11-2
d_gene: .
CDR3aa: CASSQDRSSYEQYF
CDR3nt: TGTGCCAGCAGCCAAGACAGGAGCTCCTACGAGCAGTACTTC

j_gene: TRBJ2-7
abundance: few
v_gene: TRBV6-1
d_gene: .
CDR3aa: CASNTAYEQYF
CDR3nt: TGTGCCAGCAATACAGCCTACGAGCAGTACTTC

j_gene: TRBJ1-4
abundance: .
v_gene: TRBV15
d_gene: .
CDR3aa: CATSRGEANEKLFF
CDR3nt: TGTGCCACCAGTCGGGGGGAAGCTAATGAAAAACTGTTTTTT

j_gene: TRBJ1-1
abundance: .
v_gene: TRBV6-1
d_gene: .
CDR3aa: CASSIRRDTEAFF
CDR3nt: TGTGCCAGCAGTATTCGACGGGACACTGAAGCTTTCTTT

j_gene: TRBJ1-5
abundance: few
v_gene: TRBV7-2
d_gene: TRBD1
CDR3aa: CASSFDRGGQPQHF
CDR3nt: TGTGCCAGCAGCTTCGACAGGGGGGGACAGCCCCAGCATTTT

j_gene: TRBJ2-3
abundance: .
v_gene: TRBV4-2
d_gene: .
CDR3aa: CASQPRADSFTDTQYF
CDR3nt: TGTGCCAGTCAACCCCGGGCCGACAGTTTCACAGATACGCAGTATTTT

j_gene: TRBJ2-5
abundance: .
v_gene: TRBV6-1
d_gene: TRBD1
CDR3aa: CASSTLSGQALNF
CDR3nt: TGTGCCAGCAGCACCCTCTCGGGACAGGCCCTCAACTTC

j_gene: TRBJ2-2
abundance: .
v_gene: TRBV4-1
d_gene: TRBD2
CDR3aa: CASSPGLAGGGIGELFF
CDR3nt: TGCGCCAGCAGCCCGGGACTAGCGGGAGGAGGGATCGGGGAGCTGTTTTTT

j_gene: TRBJ2-3
abundance: few
v_gene: TRBV29-1
d_gene: TRBD2
CDR3aa: CSVGGGTDTQYF
CDR3nt: TGCAGCGTTGGGGGGGGGACAGATACGCAGTATTTT

j_gene: TRBJ1-4
abundance: few
v_gene: TRBV4-3
d_gene: .
CDR3aa: CASSHDPGSPGEKLFF
CDR3nt: TGCGCCAGCAGCCATGACCCCGGGAGCCCGGGTGAAAAACTGTTTTTT

j_gene: TRBJ2-7
abundance: few
v_gene: TRBV4-3
d_gene: TRBD1
CDR3aa: CASSQDKGTGGSYEQYF
CDR3nt: TGCGCCAGCAGCCAAGATAAGGGGACAGGGGGCTCCTACGAGCAGTACTTC

j_gene: TRBJ2-7
abundance: .
v_gene: TRBV30
d_gene: TRBD1
CDR3aa: CAWTRGRGEQYF
CDR3nt: TGTGCCTGGACCAGGGGGCGAGGTGAGCAGTACTTC

j_gene: TRBJ2-3
abundance: medium-sized
v_gene: TRBV4-3
d_gene: TRBD1
CDR3aa: CASSQGTGGADTQYF
CDR3nt: TGCGCCAGCAGCCAAGGTACAGGGGGCGCAGATACGCAGTATTTT

j_gene: TRBJ2-2
abundance: .
v_gene: TRBV13
d_gene: .
CDR3aa: CASTPRRTGELFF
CDR3nt: TGTGCCAGCACCCCTAGGCGGACCGGGGAGCTGTTTTTT

j_gene: TRBJ2-5
abundance: .
v_gene: TRBV7-9
d_gene: .
CDR3aa: CASRQQGWETQYF
CDR3nt: TGTGCCAGCAGACAGCAGGGGTGGGAGACCCAGTACTTC

j_gene: TRBJ2-7
abundance: few
v_gene: TRBV4-1
d_gene: TRBD1
CDR3aa: CASSQDRVGTGGRYEQYF
CDR3nt: TGCGCCAGCAGCCAAGATAGGGTAGGAACAGGGGGACGCTACGAGCAGTACTTC

j_gene: TRBJ2-5
abundance: few
v_gene: TRBV6-6
d_gene: .
CDR3aa: CASSYSNGRTQYF
CDR3nt: TGTGCCAGCAGTTACTCGAATGGGAGGACCCAGTACTTC

j_gene: TRBJ1-2
abundance: once
v_gene: TRBV29-1
d_gene: .
CDR3aa: CSVGSADGYTF
CDR3nt: TGCAGCGTGGGATCAGCGGATGGCTACACCTTC

j_gene: TRBJ1-2
abundance: once
v_gene: TRBV29-1
d_gene: .
CDR3aa: CSAFGAYGYTF
CDR3nt: TGCAGCGCCTTCGGAGCCTATGGCTACACCTTC

j_gene: TRBJ2-7
abundance: .
v_gene: TRBV6-5
d_gene: .
CDR3aa: CASSYSRGYEQYF
CDR3nt: TGTGCCAGCAGTTACTCGAGAGGTTACGAGCAGTACTTC

j_gene: TRBJ1-1
abundance: .
v_gene: TRBV5-1
d_gene: .
CDR3aa: CASSLGGNTEAFF
CDR3nt: TGCGCCAGCAGCTTAGGGGGGAACACTGAAGCTTTCTTT

j_gene: TRBJ1-4
abundance: .
v_gene: TRBV18
d_gene: .
CDR3aa: CASSPETSWEKLFF
CDR3nt: TGTGCCAGCTCACCAGAAACGAGTTGGGAAAAACTGTTTTTT

j_gene: TRBJ2-5
abundance: .
v_gene: TRBV6-4
d_gene: TRBD2
CDR3aa: CASSARAGGQETQYF
CDR3nt: TGTGCCAGCAGTGCCCGAGCGGGAGGCCAAGAGACCCAGTACTTC

j_gene: TRBJ2-7
abundance: .
v_gene: TRBV29-1
d_gene: .
CDR3aa: CSVEDPGAGASYEQYF
CDR3nt: TGCAGCGTTGAAGACCCTGGGGCAGGAGCCTCCTACGAGCAGTACTTC

j_gene: TRBJ1-1
abundance: few
v_gene: TRBV30
d_gene: .
CDR3aa: CAWSVLLNTEAFF
CDR3nt: TGTGCCTGGAGTGTACTCCTGAACACTGAAGCTTTCTTT

j_gene: TRBJ2-1
abundance: once
v_gene: TRBV29-1
d_gene: .
CDR3aa: CSVEVWDSPYNEQFF
CDR3nt: TGCAGCGTTGAGGTTTGGGACTCCCCCTACAATGAGCAGTTCTTC

j_gene: TRBJ2-3
abundance: .
v_gene: TRBV6-5
d_gene: TRBD2
CDR3aa: CASSYSAGGTDTQYF
CDR3nt: TGTGCCAGCAGTTACTCGGCGGGAGGAACAGATACGCAGTATTTT

j_gene: TRBJ1-2
abundance: .
v_gene: TRBV30
d_gene: .
CDR3aa: CAWKQELYGYTF
CDR3nt: TGTGCCTGGAAACAGGAACTCTATGGCTACACCTTC

j_gene: TRBJ1-3
abundance: .
v_gene: TRBV10-1
d_gene: .
CDR3aa: CASLTASGNTIYF
CDR3nt: TGCGCCAGCCTGACAGCTTCTGGAAACACCATATATTTT

j_gene: TRBJ2-5
abundance: .
v_gene: TRBV30
d_gene: .
CDR3aa: CAWSFNQETQYF
CDR3nt: TGTGCCTGGAGTTTTAACCAAGAGACCCAGTACTTC

j_gene: TRBJ2-7
abundance: .
v_gene: TRBV29-1
d_gene: TRBD2
CDR3aa: CSAGTSLYEQYF
CDR3nt: TGCAGCGCCGGGACTAGCCTCTACGAGCAGTACTTC

j_gene: TRBJ1-1
abundance: .
v_gene: TRBV6-1
d_gene: TRBD1
CDR3aa: CASSGAGTGVSGAFF
CDR3nt: TGTGCCAGCAGTGGAGCCGGGACAGGCGTGTCGGGGGCTTTCTTT

j_gene: TRBJ1-1
abundance: once
v_gene: TRBV25-1
d_gene: .
CDR3aa: CASSDRQNTEAFF
CDR3nt: TGTGCCAGCAGTGACAGACAGAACACTGAAGCTTTCTTT

j_gene: TRBJ1-1
abundance: .
v_gene: TRBV6-5
d_gene: TRBD1
CDR3aa: CASREQGAGTAFF
CDR3nt: TGTGCCAGCAGGGAACAGGGGGCAGGCACAGCTTTCTTT

j_gene: TRBJ1-1
abundance: .
v_gene: TRBV27
d_gene: .
CDR3aa: CASNSPGNTEAFF
CDR3nt: TGTGCCAGCAACTCCCCCGGGAACACTGAAGCTTTCTTT

j_gene: TRBJ1-2
abundance: .
v_gene: TRBV30
d_gene: TRBD1
CDR3aa: CAWRAGTGARGYTF
CDR3nt: TGTGCCTGGCGGGCCGGGACAGGGGCCAGGGGCTACACCTTC

j_gene: TRBJ1-5
abundance: .
v_gene: TRBV7-2
d_gene: .
CDR3aa: CASSYDSYQPQHF
CDR3nt: TGTGCCAGCAGCTACGACAGCTATCAGCCCCAGCATTTT

j_gene: TRBJ2-5
abundance: .
v_gene: TRBV9
d_gene: .
CDR3aa: CASGGGEIQETQYF
CDR3nt: TGTGCCTCCGGGGGAGGAGAAATCCAAGAGACCCAGTACTTC

j_gene: TRBJ1-2
abundance: .
v_gene: TRBV30
d_gene: .
CDR3aa: CAWRAGINYGYTF
CDR3nt: TGTGCCTGGAGAGCAGGGATTAACTATGGCTACACCTTC

j_gene: TRBJ2-2
abundance: .
v_gene: TRBV6-1
d_gene: .
CDR3aa: CASSGRRTGELFF
CDR3nt: TGTGCCAGCAGTGGGAGAAGGACCGGGGAGCTGTTTTTT

j_gene: TRBJ2-7
abundance: .
v_gene: TRBV28
d_gene: .
CDR3aa: CASIPGQSYEQYF
CDR3nt: TGTGCCAGCATTCCTGGACAGTCCTACGAGCAGTACTTC

j_gene: TRBJ1-4
abundance: .
v_gene: TRBV30
d_gene: .
CDR3aa: CAWSGQREKLFF
CDR3nt: TGTGCCTGGAGTGGCCAGCGAGAAAAACTGTTTTTT

j_gene: TRBJ1-1
abundance: .
v_gene: TRBV4-3
d_gene: .
CDR3aa: CASRDFGTLNTEAFF
CDR3nt: TGCGCCAGCCGGGATTTCGGGACATTGAACACTGAAGCTTTCTTT

j_gene: TRBJ2-3
abundance: few
v_gene: TRBV6-5
d_gene: TRBD1
CDR3aa: CASSTGGVDTQYF
CDR3nt: TGTGCCAGCAGCACAGGGGGTGTAGATACGCAGTATTTT

j_gene: TRBJ1-1
abundance: .
v_gene: TRBV30
d_gene: TRBD1
CDR3aa: CAWSGGKTGAVGRTEAFF
CDR3nt: TGTGCCTGGAGTGGGGGTAAGACAGGGGCGGTCGGACGCACTGAAGCTTTCTTT

j_gene: TRBJ2-5
abundance: .
v_gene: TRBV10-2
d_gene: TRBD1
CDR3aa: CASTQKGAPVETQYF
CDR3nt: TGCGCCAGCACCCAGAAGGGGGCTCCCGTTGAGACCCAGTACTTC

j_gene: TRBJ2-7
abundance: .
v_gene: TRBV6-5
d_gene: TRBD1
CDR3aa: CASRYLTGDNEQYF
CDR3nt: TGTGCCAGCAGGTACTTGACAGGGGATAACGAGCAGTACTTC

j_gene: TRBJ2-3
abundance: few
v_gene: TRBV10-2
d_gene: TRBD2
CDR3aa: CASSRASGSLADTQYF
CDR3nt: TGCGCCAGCAGTAGGGCTAGCGGGAGCTTGGCAGATACGCAGTATTTT

j_gene: TRBJ1-2
abundance: .
v_gene: TRBV11-2
d_gene: TRBD1
CDR3aa: CASSPITGQGRYGYTF
CDR3nt: TGTGCCAGCAGCCCAATAACCGGACAGGGTAGATATGGCTACACCTTC

j_gene: TRBJ1-1
abundance: few
v_gene: TRBV28
d_gene: TRBD1
CDR3aa: CAILPRGREAFF
CDR3nt: TGTGCCATACTCCCCAGGGGGCGAGAAGCTTTCTTT

j_gene: TRBJ2-1
abundance: once
v_gene: TRBV29-1
d_gene: TRBD2
CDR3aa: CSAGGESNEQFF
CDR3nt: TGCAGCGCGGGGGGAGAGTCCAATGAGCAGTTCTTC

j_gene: TRBJ2-5
abundance: .
v_gene: TRBV9
d_gene: .
CDR3aa: CASSVVQGVGETQYF
CDR3nt: TGTGCCAGCAGCGTAGTACAAGGGGTTGGAGAGACCCAGTACTTC

j_gene: TRBJ2-5
abundance: .
v_gene: TRBV7-2
d_gene: .
CDR3aa: CASSPEQETQYF
CDR3nt: TGTGCCAGCAGCCCAGAACAAGAGACCCAGTACTTC